One sample yielded the 16 T cell receptor beta chains listed below, sequenced in a study of blood T cell repertoires in COVID-19. The table came from immunoSEQ multiplex PCR; TCRdb's copy has only in-frame clones and leaves some out. The profile shows some 19,000 clones, about 88% of them singletons. The material sequenced was peripheral blood. The receptor set was obtained from a man between 65 and 79 years old with acute or convalescent COVID-19.

The chain combines TRBV7-9 with TRBJ2-1; maybe TRBD2 (5 bases). Germline lookup yields CDR1 SEHNR and CDR2 FQNEAQ (reference sequence). The germline V and J ends were trimmed by 5 bases and 5 bases, with 25 bases remaining between them. This CDR3 has 18 amino acids. CDR3 bases: TGTGCCAGCAGCCACCCAACATCTCGGGGATCGGCGAACAATGAGCAGTTCTTC. The encoded protein is CASSHPTSRGSANNEQFF.

This clone was observed a handful of times. The chain recombines TRBV5-1 with TRBJ2-1, with TRBD2 matching 11 bases. This CDR3 is built from 13 residues. Germline values: CDR1 SGHRS, CDR2 YFSETQ. J lost 10 bases, V lost 1 base, and 1 base had no gene match. The CDR3 loop reads CASSLTSGREQFF. The DNA for the CDR3 is TGCGCCAGCAGCTTGACTAGCGGGAGAGAGCAGTTCTTC.

The rearrangement uses TRBV4-3 and TRBJ1-2; D unresolved. The germline V gene encodes CDR1 LGHNA and CDR2 YSLEER. The CDR3 has 13 residues. Trimming shortened V by 4 bases and J by 5 bases, and 11 bases separated the two germline ends. The CDR3 DNA reads as TGCGCCAGCAGCCCTCTCTCGGGGTATGGCTACACCTTC. The encoded protein is CASSPLSGYGYTF.

The chain is built from TRBV6-5 and TRBJ2-3; a possible D gene is TRBD2 (6 bases). Germline lookup yields CDR1 MNHEY and CDR2 SVGAGI. Trimming took 2 bases from V and 6 from J, leaving 12 bases between them. The CDR3 consists of 14 residues. CDR3 loop: CASSYRTTWDTQYF. CDR3 nucleotide sequence: TGTGCCAGCAGTTACCGGACTACCTGGGATACGCAGTATTTT.

This clone was seen only a few times. This chain joins TRBV25-1 and TRBJ2-1, with TRBD2 as a possible D gene (6 bases). Per germline, CDR1 MGHDK and CDR2 SYGVNS. Trimming cost V 4 bases and J 9 bases, with 13 bases left between them. This CDR3 is built from 13 residues. CDR3 sequence: CASSGRLEGEQFF. Here the CDR3 DNA reads TGTGCCAGCAGTGGCCGTTTGGAGGGTGAGCAGTTCTTC. The whole variable domain, remainder taken from reference TRBV25-1 and TRBJ2-1, is EADIYQTPRYLVIGTGKKITLECSQTMGHDKMYWYQQDPGMELHLIHYSYGVNSTEKGDLSSESTVSRIRTEHFPLTLESARPSHTSQYLCASSGRLEGEQFFGPGTRLTVL.

The chain couples TRBV7-9 to TRBJ2-7, with 7 bases aligning to TRBD1. The CDR3 runs to 13 residues. The trim removed 4 bases at V and 2 bases at J, leaving 2 bases unmatched. Germline V gene sequence: CDR1 SEHNR, CDR2 FQNEAQ (reference sequence). In nucleotides, the CDR3 is TGTGCCAGCAGCTCGACAGGGACCTACGAGCAGTACTTC. It encodes CASSSTGTYEQYF.

The chain combines TRBV9 with TRBJ2-3; 7 nucleotides align to TRBD2. From germline, CDR1 is SGDLS and CDR2 YYNGEE. V lost 2 bases to trimming and J lost 6 bases; unmatched junction nucleotides: 9. CDR3 size: 15 residues. CDR3 nucleotides: TGTGCCAGCAGCGTCGGACCCGGGGGGTCGGATACGCAGTATTTT. Translating gives CASSVGPGGSDTQYF.

The rearrangement uses TRBV4-3 and TRBJ2-2; D ambiguous. The CDR3 has 13 residues. The V end was cut by 1 base, the J end by 8 bases, with 8 bases between. Germline V gene data show CDR1 as LGHNA and CDR2 as YSLEER. The CDR3 is CASSQVGRGELFF. The CDR3 region has the DNA TGCGCCAGCAGCCAAGTGGGCAGGGGGGAGCTGTTTTTT.

This chain joins TRBV5-1 and TRBJ2-1, with 11 bases matching TRBD2. CDR1 and CDR2 from the germline V gene are SGHRS and YFSETQ. The CDR3 has 15 amino acids. The ends lost 4 bases at V and 7 bases at J; junction bases unmatched: 7. In nucleotides, the CDR3 is TGCGCCAGCAGCGTACTAGCGGGAGTTGAGAATGAGCAGTTCTTC. It yields the protein CASSVLAGVENEQFF.

The chain couples TRBV6-6 to TRBJ1-4; 11 positions agree with TRBD1. Germline CDR1 and CDR2: MNHNY and SVGAGI (reference sequence). V shed 8 bases and J 1 base; nucleotides not matched to a gene: 9. CDR3 length: 17 residues. The CDR3 DNA follows: TGTGCCAGCGGTCCGGGGACAGGGGGGAAAACTAATGAAAAACTGTTTTTT. As protein: CASGPGTGGKTNEKLFF.

The rearrangement uses TRBV7-8 and TRBJ2-7, with 11 bases identical to TRBD2. Germline V lookup: CDR1 SGHVS, CDR2 FQNEAQ. The CDR3 is 15 residues long. The junction had 4 bases not matched to a gene; V was cut back by 5 bases and J by 1 base. The CDR3 DNA sequence: TGTGCCAGCAGCCCATTAGCGGGAGGGTCCTACGAGCAGTACTTC. Its protein is CASSPLAGGSYEQYF.

This clone was observed a single time. One end of the junction is discordant with germline, which a read error may explain. The chain recombines TRBV7-2 with TRBJ2-3; 13 bases fit TRBD2. This CDR3 contains 12 residues. Germline CDR1 is SGHTA and CDR2 is FQGNSA. The chain's CDR3 is CASSFETSGRQF. The CDR3, as DNA: TGTGCCAGCAGCTTTGAGACTAGCGGGAGGCAATTT.

This chain joins TRBV25-1 and TRBJ2-7; no reliable D call. The CDR3 runs 13 residues. The V end lost 3 bases, the J end lost 3 bases, and 9 bases lay between the germline ends. Germline lookup yields CDR1 MGHDK and CDR2 SYGVNS. The CDR3 DNA sequence: TGTGCCAGCAGTGAGATCCACAACTACGAGCAGTACTTC. This encodes CASSEIHNYEQYF.

The chain has TRBV19 and TRBJ2-5, with 11 nucleotides matching TRBD2. In germline, CDR1 is LNHDA, CDR2 SQIVND (reference sequence). V dropped 1 base and J dropped 2; count of bases not matched to a gene: 0. The CDR3 covers 15 residues. CDR3 in DNA: TGTGCCAGTAGTATAGGGACTAGCGGGCAAGAGACCCAGTACTTC. It is translated as CASSIGTSGQETQYF.

The J gene is TRBJ1-1, the V gene TRBV6-5; 7 bases are shared with TRBD1. After removal of 5 bases from V and 6 bases from J, the junction contained 6 bases not matched to a gene. This CDR3 contains 13 residues. Germline CDR1 and CDR2: MNHEY and SVGAGI. In DNA form, the CDR3 reads TGTGCCAGCAGTATAGGGACAGATGCTGAAGCTTTCTTT. Its protein product is CASSIGTDAEAFF.

The rearrangement links TRBV28 to TRBJ2-7; 7 nucleotides line up with TRBD2. V lost 6 bases, J lost 1 base, and 6 bases stayed unmatched. CDR1 and CDR2 (germline): MDHEN, SYDVKM. The length of the CDR3 is 14 residues. The CDR3 nucleotides are TGTGCCAGCAGCCCGTCTAGCGGATCCTACGAGCAGTACTTC. Translated, it gives CASSPSSGSYEQYF.